The rows below give T cell receptor beta chains drawn from one sample of a study of cytomegalovirus exposure and HLA in healthy donors. Clones were read by immunoSEQ multiplex PCR, and TCRdb kept only the in-frame ones, dropping some. The sample yields around 80,000 clones, roughly a tenth seen once. Source material: PBMCs. These TCRs come from a man aged 55 to 70 in good health and CMV-seropositive. Each CDR3 is given with its conserved first and last residue. The D gene is left open where the match is weak. A clone size is listed for some rows: how often the clone was seen (once, few, many), or a class if it is expanded.

v_call	clone_size	d_call	j_call	cdr3_nt	cdr3_aa
TRBV6-1	NA	TRBD1	TRBJ1-5	TGTGCCACAGGAGACAGGGGTCTGAGCAATCAGCCCCAGCATTTT	CATGDRGLSNQPQHF
TRBV7-2	NA	NA	TRBJ1-1	TGTGCCAGCAGCTACGCAGGGGTGGGCACTGAAGCTTTCTTT	CASSYAGVGTEAFF
TRBV13	few	TRBD1	TRBJ2-7	TGTGCCAGCAGCTTTTCCAGGGGGAACGAGCAGTACTTC	CASSFSRGNEQYF
TRBV30	NA	NA	TRBJ1-2	TGTGCCTGGACGGGAAGGTTCGATAGTGGCTACACCTTC	CAWTGRFDSGYTF
TRBV27	NA	TRBD1	TRBJ1-2	TGTGCCAGCAGAAAATCAGGGACAGGGGAAGGCTACACCTTC	CASRKSGTGEGYTF
TRBV29-1	NA	NA	TRBJ2-3	TGCAGCGTTGAAGGGGAGGGGGGAGGCACAGATACGCAGTATTTT	CSVEGEGGGTDTQYF
TRBV30	NA	TRBD1	TRBJ2-5	TGTGCCTCGGGACAGCAAGAGACCCAGTACTTC	CASGQQETQYF
TRBV5-6	few	NA	TRBJ1-2	TGTGCCTTTCACCCAGCGGGATCGTATGGCTACACCTTC	CAFHPAGSYGYTF
TRBV11-2	few	TRBD2	TRBJ2-2	TGTGCCAGCAGCTTCTTCCCGGGACTAGCGGGAGGGCCGTACGGGGAGCTGTTTTTT	CASSFFPGLAGGPYGELFF
TRBV19	NA	TRBD1	TRBJ2-1	TGTGCCAGTAGTATAGTGGGGACAGGGGTCCAGCAGTTCTTC	CASSIVGTGVQQFF
TRBV19	few	TRBD2	TRBJ2-1	TGTGCCAGTAGTCCGAAAGGAACTTGGGCTAGCGGGAACGTCGACAATGAGCAGTTCTTC	CASSPKGTWASGNVDNEQFF
TRBV28	NA	NA	TRBJ1-5	TGTGCCAGCAGTTTCGGGGTCAATCAGCCCCAGCATTTT	CASSFGVNQPQHF
TRBV30	few	TRBD1	TRBJ1-1	TGTGCCTGGAGATGGGACAGGGGGCCCACTGAAGCTTTCTTT	CAWRWDRGPTEAFF
TRBV6-5	NA	TRBD2	TRBJ2-5	TGTGCCATCCTAATAGCGGGGGGGGAGACCCAGTACTTC	CAILIAGGETQYF
TRBV7-2	few	TRBD1	TRBJ2-5	TGTGCCAGCAGCCGACTTGACAGGGAAGAGACCCAGTACTTC	CASSRLDREETQYF
TRBV10-3	NA	TRBD2	TRBJ2-2	TGTGCCATCAAGGGGGTCCTAGCGGGAGGGATAGACACCGGGGAGCTGTTTTTT	CAIKGVLAGGIDTGELFF
TRBV6-4	NA	NA	TRBJ2-3	TGTGCCAGCAGTCGGAGCGGCACAGATACGCAGTATTTT	CASSRSGTDTQYF
TRBV1	few	NA	TRBJ2-1	TGCACCAGCAGCCATTGGACTAGCGGGGGGCCCGCGTCCTACAATGAGCAGTTCTTC	CTSSHWTSGGPASYNEQFF
TRBV7-3	NA	TRBD2	TRBJ2-7	TGTGCCAGCAGCGTCCGGGGGAGGGACGAGCAGTATTTC	CASSVRGRDEQYF
TRBV18	few	TRBD1	TRBJ2-7	TGTGCCAGCTCTCTCAGGGGGCCAGCTGGCGAGCAGTACTTC	CASSLRGPAGEQYF
TRBV7-9	NA	NA	TRBJ1-2	TGTGCCAGCAGCCCCGATGGGCCCTGGGAGTATGGCTACACCTTC	CASSPDGPWEYGYTF
TRBV6-1	few	NA	TRBJ1-5	TGTGCCAGCAGTGAACAGGACAGATGGTTGAGCAATCAGCCCCAGCATTTT	CASSEQDRWLSNQPQHF
TRBV6-5	few	NA	TRBJ1-6	TGTGCCAGCAGTTACTTGGTCGGGACTACTAATTCACCCCTCCACTTT	CASSYLVGTTNSPLHF
TRBV6-1	NA	NA	TRBJ2-2	TGTGCCAGCACTGGACAGCCCAACACCGGGGAGCTGTTTTTT	CASTGQPNTGELFF
TRBV2	few	TRBD1	TRBJ2-3	TGTGCCAGCCTGGGACAGCCTAGCACAGATACGCAGTATTTT	CASLGQPSTDTQYF
TRBV5-1	few	TRBD2	TRBJ2-3	TGCGCCAGCAGCTTGGTGGCGGGAGGTACAGCAGATACGCAGTATTTT	CASSLVAGGTADTQYF
TRBV2	few	NA	TRBJ1-3	TGTGCCAGCAAGAGGTTTAGCTCTGGAAACACCATATATTTT	CASKRFSSGNTIYF
TRBV30	few	NA	TRBJ2-5	TGTGCCTGGAGTGTACAGCAAGAGACCCAGTACTTC	CAWSVQQETQYF
TRBV10-1	NA	TRBD1	TRBJ2-2	TGCGCCAGCAGTGATGCCCAGGCAGGGGGCTTTCGCACCGGGGAGCTGTTTTTT	CASSDAQAGGFRTGELFF